This T cell receptor (beta chain) was sequenced in a study of vaccination effects on CD4 cells after COVID-19. The wider study: The post-vaccine samples were taken, at the median, 72 days after the second dose.

Viral peptide pools were used in the ViraFEST assay to expand antigen-specific CD4+ T cells, and sequencing came afterward. Cultured cells yielded isolated CD4+ T cells after around 9 days. All participants had two doses of either the BNT162b2 or mRNA-1273 vaccine. Wells each received around 2.2 million PBMC, cultured with approximately 9.7 IU/ml IL-2 and about 9.3 ug/ml peptides. IL-2 medium took the place of half the medium on both days 3 and 7. Clones were sequenced by immunoSEQ multiplex PCR, and TCRdb holds only the in-frame ones, with some missing. Of 30,000 to 40,000 clones in the sample, 72% were seen once. Study results and limitations: Missing from the study were early post-infection timepoints, and its convalescent patients were few.

On this clone: As yet, its antigen is unknown.

Sequences were derived from CD4+ T cells from PBMCs cultured with HCoV-229E spike peptides, sampled after COVID-19 vaccination. This clonotype originated in a human donor who received a COVID-19 vaccine.

CDR3 loop: CASSSQVGGLGNEQFF. CDR3 in DNA: TGCGCCAGCAGCTCGCAGGTGGGCGGGTTGGGCAATGAGCAGTTCTTC. This chain uses TRBV5-1 with TRBJ2-1; D may be TRBD2 (5 bases). CDR3 length: 16 amino acids. CDR1 is SGHRS and CDR2 is YFSETQ in the germline V gene. Deletions cut 3 bases from V and 6 bases from J, with 19 bases between. Supplemented by reference TRBV5-1 and TRBJ2-1, the full variable domain reads KAGVTQTPRYLIKTRGQQVTLSCSPISGHRSVSWYQQTPGQGLQFLFEYFSETQRNKGNFPGRFSGRQFSNSRSEMNVSTLELGDSALYLCASSSQVGGLGNEQFFGPGTRLTVL.